This T cell receptor (beta chain) was recorded in a study of Graves' ophthalmopathy and Graves' hyperthyroidism. Study outcomes and limitations: At around 65% sensitivity and 72.22% specificity, the model predicted progression of the ophthalmopathy. The majority of expanded thyroid clonotypes above 0.001 frequency also occurred in blood. Ophthalmopathy could be told apart from stable hyperthyroidism by a 13-signature model (about 89% sensitivity, approximately 76% specificity).

The CDR3 is 15 amino acids. Per germline, CDR1 PRHDT and CDR2 FYEKMQ (reference sequence). The V segment lost 0 bases and the J segment 6 bases; nucleotides outside the gene matches: 6. Uncontrolled infections, other autoimmune diseases, pregnancy or lactation barred patients from enrollment. This clonotype was seen ten or more times. Its antigen is undetermined. CDR3 regions of TCR beta were amplified from RNA transcripts. First-round RT-PCR used HTBI primers; second-round multiplex PCR followed. Using its own MiXCR run on the multiplex PCR reads, TCRdb lists one record per CDR3 protein. The top ten hold 9.1% of the sample, which has under 250,000 distinct CDR3 sequences, 25% to 35% seen once.

The rearrangement uses TRBV13 and TRBJ1-2; TRBD1 matches at 8 bases. This receptor was identified in a man between 45 and 60 years old with Graves' ophthalmopathy. Sequences were obtained from peripheral blood. The CDR3 is CASSLGQGGKDGYTF. For the CDR3, the DNA is TGTGCCAGCAGCTTAGGACAGGGGGGGAAAGATGGCTACACCTTC.